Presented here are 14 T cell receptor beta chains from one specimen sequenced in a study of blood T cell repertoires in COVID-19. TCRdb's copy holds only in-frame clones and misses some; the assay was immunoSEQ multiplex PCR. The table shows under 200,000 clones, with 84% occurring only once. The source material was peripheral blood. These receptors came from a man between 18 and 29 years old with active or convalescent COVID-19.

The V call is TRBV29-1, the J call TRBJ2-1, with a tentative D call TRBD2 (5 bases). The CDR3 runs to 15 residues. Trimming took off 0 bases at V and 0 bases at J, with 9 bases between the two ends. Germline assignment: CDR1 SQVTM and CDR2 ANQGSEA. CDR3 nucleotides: TGCAGCGTTGAAGAACTAACTAGCTCCTACAATGAGCAGTTCTTC. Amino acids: CSVEELTSSYNEQFF.

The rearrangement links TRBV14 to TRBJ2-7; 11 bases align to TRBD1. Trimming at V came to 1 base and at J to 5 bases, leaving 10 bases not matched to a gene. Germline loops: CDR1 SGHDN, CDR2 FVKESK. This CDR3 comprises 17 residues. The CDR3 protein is CASSQVLPGQGVNEQYF. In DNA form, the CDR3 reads TGTGCCAGCAGCCAAGTGCTGCCGGGACAGGGGGTCAACGAGCAGTACTTC.

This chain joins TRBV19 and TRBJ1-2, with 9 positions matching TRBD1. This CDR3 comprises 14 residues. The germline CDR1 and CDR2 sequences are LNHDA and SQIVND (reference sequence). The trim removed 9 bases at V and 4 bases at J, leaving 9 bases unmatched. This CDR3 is CASTRDREGYGYTF. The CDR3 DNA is TGTGCCAGCACCAGGGACAGGGAGGGCTATGGCTACACCTTC.

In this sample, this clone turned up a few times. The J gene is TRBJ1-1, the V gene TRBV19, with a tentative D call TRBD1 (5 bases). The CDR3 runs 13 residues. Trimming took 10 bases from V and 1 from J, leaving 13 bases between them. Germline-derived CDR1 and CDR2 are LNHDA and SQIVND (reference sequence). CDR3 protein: CATDRGTNTEAFF. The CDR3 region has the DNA TGTGCCACCGACCGGGGGACGAACACTGAAGCTTTCTTT.

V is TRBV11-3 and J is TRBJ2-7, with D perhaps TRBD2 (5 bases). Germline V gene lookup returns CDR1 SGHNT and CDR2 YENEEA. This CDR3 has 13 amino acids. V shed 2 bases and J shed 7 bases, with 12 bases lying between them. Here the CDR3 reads CASSLIPAGEQYF. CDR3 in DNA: TGTGCCAGCAGCTTAATTCCCGCGGGTGAGCAGTACTTC. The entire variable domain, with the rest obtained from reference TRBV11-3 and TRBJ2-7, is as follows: EAGVVQSPRYKIIEKKQPVAFWCNPISGHNTLYWYLQNLGQGPELLIRYENEEAVDDSQLPKDRFSAERLKGVDSTLKIQPAELGDSAVYLCASSLIPAGEQYFGPGTRLTVT.

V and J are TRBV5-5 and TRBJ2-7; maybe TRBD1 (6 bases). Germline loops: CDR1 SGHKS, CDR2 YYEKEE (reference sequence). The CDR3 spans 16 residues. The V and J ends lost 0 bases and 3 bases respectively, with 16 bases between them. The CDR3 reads CASSLATGLSHYEQYF. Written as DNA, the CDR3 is TGTGCCAGCAGCTTGGCTACAGGGCTTAGCCACTACGAGCAGTACTTC. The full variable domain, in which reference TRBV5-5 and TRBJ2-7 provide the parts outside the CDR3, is DAGVTQSPTHLIKTRGQQVTLRCSPISGHKSVSWYQQVLGQGPQFIFQYYEKEERGRGNFPDRFSARQFPNYSSELNVNALLLGDSALYLCASSLATGLSHYEQYFGPGTRLTVT.

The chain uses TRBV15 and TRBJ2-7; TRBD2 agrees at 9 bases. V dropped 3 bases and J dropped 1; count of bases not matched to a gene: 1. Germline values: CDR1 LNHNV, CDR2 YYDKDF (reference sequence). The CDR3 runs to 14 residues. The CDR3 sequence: CATSRAGGSYEQYF. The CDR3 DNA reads TGTGCCACCAGCAGGGCGGGGGGGTCCTACGAGCAGTACTTC.

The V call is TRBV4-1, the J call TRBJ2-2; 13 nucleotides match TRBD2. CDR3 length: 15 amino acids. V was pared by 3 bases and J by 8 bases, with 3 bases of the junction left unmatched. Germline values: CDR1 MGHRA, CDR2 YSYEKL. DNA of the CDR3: TGCGCCAGCAGCCAGACTAGCGGGGGGCCTGGGGAGCTGTTTTTT. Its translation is CASSQTSGGPGELFF.

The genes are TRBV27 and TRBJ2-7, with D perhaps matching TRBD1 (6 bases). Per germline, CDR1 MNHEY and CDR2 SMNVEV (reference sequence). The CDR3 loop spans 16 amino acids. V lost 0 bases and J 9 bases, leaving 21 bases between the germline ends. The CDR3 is CASSLSGAQGRGGQYF. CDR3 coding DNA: TGTGCCAGCAGTTTATCAGGGGCCCAGGGGCGCGGAGGGCAGTACTTC.

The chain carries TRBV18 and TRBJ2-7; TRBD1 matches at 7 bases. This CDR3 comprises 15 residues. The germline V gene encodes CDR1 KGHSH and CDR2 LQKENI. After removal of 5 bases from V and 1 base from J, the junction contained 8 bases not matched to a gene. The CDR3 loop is CASSASRDSSYEQYF. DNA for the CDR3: TGTGCCAGCTCAGCCTCCCGGGACAGTTCCTACGAGCAGTACTTC.

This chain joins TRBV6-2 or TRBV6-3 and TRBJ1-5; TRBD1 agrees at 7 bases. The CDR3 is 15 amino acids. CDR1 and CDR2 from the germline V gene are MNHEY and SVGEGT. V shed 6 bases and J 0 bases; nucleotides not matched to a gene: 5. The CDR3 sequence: CASSPGQISNQPQHF. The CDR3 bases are TGTGCCAGCAGCCCGGGACAGATTAGCAATCAGCCCCAGCATTTT.

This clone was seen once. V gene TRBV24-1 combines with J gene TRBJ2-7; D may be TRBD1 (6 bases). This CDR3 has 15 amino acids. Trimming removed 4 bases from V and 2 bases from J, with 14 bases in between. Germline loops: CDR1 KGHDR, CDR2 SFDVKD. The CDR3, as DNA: TGTGCCACCAGTGACTCGACAGGAACGACCTACGAGCAGTACTTC. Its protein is CATSDSTGTTYEQYF.

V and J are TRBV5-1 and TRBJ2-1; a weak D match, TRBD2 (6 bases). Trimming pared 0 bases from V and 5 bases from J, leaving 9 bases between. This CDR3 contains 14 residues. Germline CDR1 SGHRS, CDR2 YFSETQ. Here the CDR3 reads CASSLVAGNNEQFF. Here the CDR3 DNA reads TGCGCCAGCAGCTTGGTGGCGGGAAACAATGAGCAGTTCTTC.

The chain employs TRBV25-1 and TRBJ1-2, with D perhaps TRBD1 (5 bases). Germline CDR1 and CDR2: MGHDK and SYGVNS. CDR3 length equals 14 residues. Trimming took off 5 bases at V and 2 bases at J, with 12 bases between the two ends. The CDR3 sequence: CASSRGHGNYGYTF. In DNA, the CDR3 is TGTGCCAGCAGTCGAGGACATGGGAACTATGGCTACACCTTC.